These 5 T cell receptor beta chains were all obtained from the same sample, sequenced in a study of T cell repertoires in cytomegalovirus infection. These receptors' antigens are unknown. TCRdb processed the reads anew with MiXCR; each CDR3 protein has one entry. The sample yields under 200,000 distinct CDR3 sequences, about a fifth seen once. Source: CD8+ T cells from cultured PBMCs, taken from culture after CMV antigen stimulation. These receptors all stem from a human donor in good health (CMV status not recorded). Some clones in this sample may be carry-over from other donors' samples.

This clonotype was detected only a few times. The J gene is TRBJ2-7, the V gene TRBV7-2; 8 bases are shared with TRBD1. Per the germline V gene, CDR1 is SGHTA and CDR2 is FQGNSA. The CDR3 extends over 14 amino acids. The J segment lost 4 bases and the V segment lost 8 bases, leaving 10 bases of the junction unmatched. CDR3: CASVAGTGGYEQYF. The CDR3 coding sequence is TGTGCCAGCGTCGCCGGGACAGGTGGTTACGAGCAGTACTTC.

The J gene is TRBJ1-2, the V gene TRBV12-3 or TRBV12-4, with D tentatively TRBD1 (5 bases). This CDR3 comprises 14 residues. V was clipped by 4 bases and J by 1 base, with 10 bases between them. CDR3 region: CASSSGLLNYGYTF. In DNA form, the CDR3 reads TGTGCCAGCAGTTCGGGACTTCTTAACTATGGCTACACCTTC.

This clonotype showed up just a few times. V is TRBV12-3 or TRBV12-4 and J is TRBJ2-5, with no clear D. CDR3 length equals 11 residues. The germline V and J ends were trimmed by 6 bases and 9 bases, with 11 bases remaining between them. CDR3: CASSTFEAQYF. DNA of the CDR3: TGTGCCAGCAGCACGTTCGAGGCCCAGTACTTC.

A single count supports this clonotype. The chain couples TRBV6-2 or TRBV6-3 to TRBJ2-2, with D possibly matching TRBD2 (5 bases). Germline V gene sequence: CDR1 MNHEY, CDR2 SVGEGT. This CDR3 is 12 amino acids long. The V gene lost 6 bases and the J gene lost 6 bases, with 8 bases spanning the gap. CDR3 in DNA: TGTGCCAGCAGAACTAGTCCCGGGGAGCTGTTTTTT. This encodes CASRTSPGELFF.

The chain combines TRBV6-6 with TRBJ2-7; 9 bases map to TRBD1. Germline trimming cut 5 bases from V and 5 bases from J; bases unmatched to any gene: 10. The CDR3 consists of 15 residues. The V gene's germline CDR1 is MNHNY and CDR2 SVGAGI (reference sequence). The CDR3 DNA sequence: TGTGCCAGCAGTGAGGAGCAGGACAGGGGCCACGAGCAGTACTTC. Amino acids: CASSEEQDRGHEQYF.